The TCR beta chain described here comes from a study of blood T cell repertoires in COVID-19. Trimming removed 5 bases at V and 0 bases at J, with 13 bases between. Per germline, CDR1 SEHNR and CDR2 FQNEAQ (reference sequence). The CDR3 has 15 residues. This clone has at least ten counts. Some clones are missing from TCRdb's copy, which holds only in-frame ones; the method was immunoSEQ multiplex PCR. The data show about 360,000 clones, 81% seen once. This chain uses TRBV7-9 with TRBJ1-1; TRBD1 might be the D (5 bases). This clonotype was sampled from a human donor with acute or convalescent COVID-19. The donor label of this sample is uncertain. Specimen: peripheral blood. The CDR3 DNA follows: TGTGCCAGCAGCAAGCGGGACGGAGTGAACACTGAAGCTTTCTTT. Encoded protein: CASSKRDGVNTEAFF.